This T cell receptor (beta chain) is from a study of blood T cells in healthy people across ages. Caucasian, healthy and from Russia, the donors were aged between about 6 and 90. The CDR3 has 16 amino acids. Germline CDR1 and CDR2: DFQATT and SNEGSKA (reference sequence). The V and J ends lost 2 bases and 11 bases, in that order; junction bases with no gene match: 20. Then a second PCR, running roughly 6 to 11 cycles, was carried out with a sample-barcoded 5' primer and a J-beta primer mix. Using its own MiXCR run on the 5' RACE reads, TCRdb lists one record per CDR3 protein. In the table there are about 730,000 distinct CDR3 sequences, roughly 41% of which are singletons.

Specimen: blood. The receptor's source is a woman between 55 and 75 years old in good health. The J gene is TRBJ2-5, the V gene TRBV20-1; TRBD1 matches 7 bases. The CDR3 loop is CSARSWRQGSYNEQYF. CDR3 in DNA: TGCAGTGCTAGATCCTGGAGACAGGGTAGCTACAATGAGCAGTACTTC.